The clone carrying this T cell receptor beta chain was detected ten times or more. This sample was taken from a study of blood T cells in healthy people across ages. Losses at the gene ends were 6 bases for V and 11 bases for J; bases not matched to a gene: 6. Germline V lookup: CDR1 MNHEY, CDR2 SMNVEV (reference sequence). The CDR3 loop spans 11 amino acids. Primers used in a second PCR of roughly 6 to 12 cycles were a sample-barcoded 5' primer and a J-beta primer mix. A single record per CDR3 protein comes from TCRdb applying MiXCR to the 5' RACE reads. The table has under 850,000 distinct CDR3 sequences, approximately 35% seen once.

The sequenced material came from blood. The TCR comes from a man aged 18 to 35 in good health. The chain combines TRBV27 with TRBJ2-5, with TRBD1 matching 7 bases. The CDR3, as DNA: TGTGCCAGCAGCACTACAGGGGAGCAGTACTTC. Residues: CASSTTGEQYF.